One and the same sample provided the 23 T cell receptor beta chains below, sequenced in a study of control samples from healthy donors and cancer patients. The repertoire was sequenced with immunoSEQ multiplex PCR; TCRdb's copy has only in-frame clones and lacks some. This table has some 130,000 clones, 92% appearing once. Sequencing was carried out using blood. These receptors were taken from a man aged 18 to 30 in good health.

The J gene is TRBJ1-4, the V gene TRBV19, with D perhaps TRBD1 (6 bases). The CDR3 extends over 15 amino acids. The germline CDR1 and CDR2 sequences are LNHDA and SQIVND (reference sequence). V was cut by 7 bases and J by 8 bases, with 20 bases left in between. CDR3 nucleotides: TGTGCCAGTAATATCAATGGACAGCTGGGGGAAAAACTGTTTTTT. Protein: CASNINGQLGEKLFF.

This chain connects TRBV5-6 to TRBJ2-4; unclear D gene. With 3 bases removed from V and 0 bases from J, the gap between germline ends came to 7 bases. CDR3 size: 14 residues. Germline V gives CDR1 SGHDT, CDR2 YYEEEE. DNA of the CDR3: TGTGCCAGCAGCTCCGTTACAGCCAAAAACATTCAGTACTTC. Its protein product is CASSSVTAKNIQYF.

The chain carries TRBV18 and TRBJ2-7; 7 bases match TRBD1. Germline CDR1 and CDR2: KGHSH and LQKENI. Germline trimming cut 6 bases from V and 3 bases from J; bases unmatched to any gene: 11. There are 15 residues in the CDR3. CDR3 amino acids: CASSRTGAPDYEQYF. Written as DNA, the CDR3 is TGTGCCAGCTCTCGAACAGGGGCGCCGGACTACGAGCAGTACTTC.

The V and J genes are TRBV6-6 and TRBJ1-1, with TRBD1 as a possible D gene (5 bases). Germline V gene data show CDR1 as MNHNY and CDR2 as SVGAGI (reference sequence). This CDR3 has 13 residues. The V end lost 6 bases, the J end lost 4 bases, and 12 bases lay between the germline ends. CDR3 residues: CASSDSLGTEAFF. CDR3 nucleotide sequence: TGTGCCAGCAGCGACAGTTTGGGCACTGAAGCTTTCTTT.

The CDR3, as DNA: TGTGCCAGCAGCAAAGAACCCCTACAAGAGACCCAGTACTTC. Its translation: CASSKEPLQETQYF. The V gene is TRBV21-1, the J gene TRBJ2-5; the table's D call, TRBD2, has no DNA check behind it. TRBV21-1 is given as a pseudogene. This CDR3 has 14 residues.

The rearrangement links TRBV7-9 to TRBJ1-2; D remains unclear. V gave up 6 bases and J gave up 8 bases, with 7 bases separating them. Germline V lookup: CDR1 SEHNR, CDR2 FQNEAQ (reference sequence). The CDR3 extends over 10 amino acids. CDR3 region: CASSGLGYTF. The CDR3 region has the DNA TGTGCCAGCAGTGGGTTGGGCTACACCTTC.

This sequence joins TRBV9 and TRBJ2-3, with no clear D. The CDR3 totals 14 residues. The germline V gene encodes CDR1 SGDLS and CDR2 YYNGEE. V gave up 0 bases and J gave up 5 bases, with 10 bases separating them. CDR3 coding DNA: TGTGCCAGCAGCGTAGACTTGTTTGTAGATACGCAGTATTTT. This codes for CASSVDLFVDTQYF.

The V call is TRBV6-4, the J call TRBJ2-1; 7 bases align to TRBD2. The germline CDR1 and CDR2 sequences are MRHNA and SNTAGT. There are 18 residues in the CDR3. After removal of 8 bases from V and 0 bases from J, the junction contained 16 bases not matched to a gene. The CDR3 nucleotides are TGTGCCAGCCCCGCGGATCGGGAGGACCTCAGCTCCTACAATGAGCAGTTCTTC. Protein sequence: CASPADREDLSSYNEQFF.

CDR3 amino acids: CASSFSPRGSGNTIYF. CDR3 nucleotides: TGTGCCAGCAGCTTCTCGCCGAGGGGGTCTGGAAACACCATATATTTT. This chain connects TRBV5-6 to TRBJ1-3, with D possibly TRBD1 on 6 matching bases. CDR1 and CDR2 from the germline V gene are SGHDT and YYEEEE. Trimming left V 2 bases short and J 1 base short, with 13 bases between. This CDR3 region has 16 residues.

This sequence joins TRBV6-5 and TRBJ1-2, with unresolved D. V dropped 6 bases and J dropped 7 bases, with 18 bases sitting between them. The CDR3 consists of 14 residues. Germline CDR1 is MNHEY and CDR2 is SVGAGI. CDR3 sequence reads: CASSPQSGGGGYTF. Written as DNA, the CDR3 is TGTGCCAGCAGCCCCCAGAGCGGCGGTGGTGGCTACACCTTC.

The chain employs TRBV4-1 and TRBJ1-6, with 7 positions matching TRBD1. This CDR3 comprises 14 residues. V was clipped by 4 bases and J by 11 bases; unmatched bases: 8. Germline-derived CDR1 and CDR2 are MGHRA and YSYEKL. The CDR3 protein is CASSRDSSGAPLHF. As DNA, the CDR3 is TGCGCCAGCAGCCGGGACAGCTCTGGGGCACCCCTCCACTTT.

The chain combines TRBV14 with TRBJ1-1; D not resolved. Trimming took off 3 bases at V and 3 bases at J, with 11 bases between the two ends. CDR3 length: 14 residues. Germline CDR1 is SGHDN and CDR2 is FVKESK. CDR3 sequence (DNA): TGTGCCAGCAGCCAGGGAGGCGCATACACTGAAGCTTTCTTT. Residues: CASSQGGAYTEAFF.

The rearrangement links TRBV3-1 (or the pseudogene TRBV3-2) to TRBJ1-2; 10 bases are a match to TRBD1. CDR3 length: 14 residues. Unmatched junction bases numbered 8, after V lost 5 bases and J lost 8 bases. The germline gives CDR1 LGHDT, CDR2 YNNKEL (reference sequence). This CDR3 is CASSSRDRGGGYTF. In DNA form, the CDR3 reads TGTGCCAGCAGCTCCCGGGACAGGGGAGGAGGCTACACCTTC.

The rearrangement links TRBV7-9 to TRBJ2-7, with D uncertain. Germline values: CDR1 SEHNR, CDR2 FQNEAQ (reference sequence). The ends were cut back, 3 bases at V and 2 bases at J, with 2 bases in the middle. CDR3 size: 11 residues. The CDR3 protein is CASSFAYEQYF. The CDR3 nucleotides are TGTGCCAGCAGCTTTGCCTACGAGCAGTACTTC. The variable domain in full, with the rest retrieved from reference TRBV7-9 and TRBJ2-7, is DTGVSQNPRHKITKRGQNVTFRCDPISEHNRLYWYRQTLGQGPEFLTYFQNEAQLEKSRLLSDRFSAERPKGSFSTLEIQRTEQGDSAMYLCASSFAYEQYFGPGTRLTVT.

This sequence joins TRBV29-1 and TRBJ1-1; 9 positions agree with TRBD1. Germline loops: CDR1 SQVTM, CDR2 ANQGSEA. The CDR3 has 13 residues. V shed 8 bases and J 4 bases; nucleotides not matched to a gene: 8. The DNA of the CDR3 is TGCAGCTCCCCCGGGACAGGGTCCACTGAAGCTTTCTTT. Amino acids: CSSPGTGSTEAFF.

J is TRBJ1-1 and V is TRBV4-1; tentative D call: TRBD1 (5 bases). The CDR3 extends over 14 amino acids. V was trimmed by 0 bases and J by 11 bases, leaving 16 bases between them. CDR1 and CDR2 (germline): MGHRA, YSYEKL. CDR3 residues: CASSQERTQGDAFF. CDR3 nucleotides: TGCGCCAGCAGCCAAGAACGGACTCAGGGTGATGCTTTCTTT.

The table lists this clone with a count of one. The DNA of the CDR3 is TGTGCCAGCAGCTTGCTAGGCGGGACAGGCGACGCAACTAATGAAAAACTGTTTTTT. This translates into CASSLLGGTGDATNEKLFF. The gene calls are TRBV27 and TRBJ1-4; 8 nucleotides match TRBD1. CDR3 length: 19 amino acids. After removal of 6 bases from V and 0 bases from J, the junction contained 15 bases not matched to a gene. CDR1 is MNHEY, CDR2 SMNVEV, per germline (reference sequence).

The chain carries TRBV18 and TRBJ2-6; D is unclear. V was pared by 4 bases and J by 0 bases, with 7 bases between. Germline assignment: CDR1 KGHSH and CDR2 LQKENI. CDR3 length equals 15 residues. CDR3 DNA: TGTGCCAGCTCACAGGGTTTCTCTGGGGCCAACGTCCTGACTTTC. Translation gives CASSQGFSGANVLTF.

This clone appeared once. The chain recombines TRBV27 with TRBJ1-2, with 10 nucleotides matching TRBD1. Per the germline V gene, CDR1 is MNHEY and CDR2 is SMNVEV (reference sequence). V lost 2 bases, J lost 0 bases, and 12 bases stayed unmatched. The CDR3 loop spans 19 amino acids. Here the CDR3 reads CASSLGPGTGALTNYGYTF. CDR3 bases: TGTGCCAGCAGTTTAGGACCCGGGACAGGGGCCCTTACTAACTATGGCTACACCTTC.

J is TRBJ2-3 and V is TRBV9, with D perhaps matching TRBD2 (5 bases). Looked up from germline, CDR1 is SGDLS and CDR2 is YYNGEE. The CDR3 is 14 amino acids. Trimming left V 4 bases short and J 4 bases short, with 13 bases between. The CDR3 DNA reads TGTGCCAGCAGCCCCCGGGGTAGCTCAGATACGCAGTATTTT. Protein sequence: CASSPRGSSDTQYF.

This clone was counted once. DNA for the CDR3: TGTGCCAGCAGTTTTGACCCGGGGCAGCCCCAGCATTTT. Its protein is CASSFDPGQPQHF. The V and J genes are TRBV27 and TRBJ1-5; D unclear. CDR3 length: 13 residues. Trimming left V 3 bases short and J 7 bases short, with 10 bases between. CDR1 and CDR2 (germline): MNHEY, SMNVEV (reference sequence).

The gene calls are TRBV6-5 and TRBJ2-5; D is undetermined. V was pared by 5 bases and J by 5 bases, with 6 bases between. Germline lookup yields CDR1 MNHEY and CDR2 SVGAGI. This CDR3 comprises 11 residues. The CDR3 here is CASSSSETQYF. DNA of the CDR3: TGTGCCAGCAGTAGTTCGGAGACCCAGTACTTC.

The chain employs TRBV4-1 and TRBJ2-1; the D is unclear. V gave up 7 bases and J gave up 4 bases, with 14 bases separating them. This CDR3 region has 14 residues. The germline V gene has CDR1 MGHRA and CDR2 YSYEKL. The CDR3 nucleotides are TGCGCCAGCACCCTCAGGCCGGGTTACAATGAGCAGTTCTTC. Protein product: CASTLRPGYNEQFF.